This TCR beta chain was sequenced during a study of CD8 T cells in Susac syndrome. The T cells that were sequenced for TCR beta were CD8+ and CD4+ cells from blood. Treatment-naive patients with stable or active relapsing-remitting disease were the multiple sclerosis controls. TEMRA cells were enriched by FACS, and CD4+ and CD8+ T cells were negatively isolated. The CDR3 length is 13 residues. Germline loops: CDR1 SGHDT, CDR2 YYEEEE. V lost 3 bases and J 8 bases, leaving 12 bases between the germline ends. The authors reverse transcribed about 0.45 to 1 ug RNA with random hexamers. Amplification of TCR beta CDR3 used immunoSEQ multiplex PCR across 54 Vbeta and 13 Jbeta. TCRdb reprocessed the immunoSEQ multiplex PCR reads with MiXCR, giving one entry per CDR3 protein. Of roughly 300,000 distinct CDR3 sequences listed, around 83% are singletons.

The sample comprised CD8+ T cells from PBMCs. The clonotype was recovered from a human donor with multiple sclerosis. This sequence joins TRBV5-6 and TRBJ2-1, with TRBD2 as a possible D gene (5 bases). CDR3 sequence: CASSWRTGDEQFF. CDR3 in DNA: TGTGCCAGCAGCTGGAGGACTGGGGATGAGCAGTTCTTC.